Here is one T cell receptor beta chain with its context. V was clipped by 0 bases and J by 4 bases, with 18 bases between them. Germline V CDR1 and CDR2: SGDLS, YYNGEE. The CDR3 loop spans 17 amino acids. Some clones are missing from TCRdb's copy, which holds only in-frame ones; the method was immunoSEQ multiplex PCR. The data show around 200,000 clones, over 85% seen once. This specimen comes from a study of control samples from healthy donors and cancer patients. The V call is TRBV9, the J call TRBJ2-3; D is possibly TRBD2 (7 bases). This clonotype originated in a man aged 18 to 30 in good health. The sample taken for sequencing was blood. The CDR3 coding sequence is TGTGCCAGCAGCGTAGCTACAGGGAGGGGGGTCGCAGATACGCAGTATTTT. This codes for CASSVATGRGVADTQYF.